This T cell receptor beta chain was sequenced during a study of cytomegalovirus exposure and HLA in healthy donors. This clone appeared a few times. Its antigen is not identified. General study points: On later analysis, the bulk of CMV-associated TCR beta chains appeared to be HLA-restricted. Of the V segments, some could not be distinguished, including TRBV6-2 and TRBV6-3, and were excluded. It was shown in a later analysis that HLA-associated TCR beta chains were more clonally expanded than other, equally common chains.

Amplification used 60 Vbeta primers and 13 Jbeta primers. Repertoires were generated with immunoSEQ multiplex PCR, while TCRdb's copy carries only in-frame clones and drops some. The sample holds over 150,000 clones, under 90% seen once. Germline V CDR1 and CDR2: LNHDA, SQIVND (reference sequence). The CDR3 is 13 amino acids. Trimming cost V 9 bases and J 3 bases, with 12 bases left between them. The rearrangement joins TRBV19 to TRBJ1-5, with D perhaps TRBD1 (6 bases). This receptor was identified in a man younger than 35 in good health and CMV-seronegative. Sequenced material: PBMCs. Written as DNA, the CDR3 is TGTGCCAGCCTAGCAGGGGTCAATCAGCCCCAGCATTTT. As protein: CASLAGVNQPQHF.